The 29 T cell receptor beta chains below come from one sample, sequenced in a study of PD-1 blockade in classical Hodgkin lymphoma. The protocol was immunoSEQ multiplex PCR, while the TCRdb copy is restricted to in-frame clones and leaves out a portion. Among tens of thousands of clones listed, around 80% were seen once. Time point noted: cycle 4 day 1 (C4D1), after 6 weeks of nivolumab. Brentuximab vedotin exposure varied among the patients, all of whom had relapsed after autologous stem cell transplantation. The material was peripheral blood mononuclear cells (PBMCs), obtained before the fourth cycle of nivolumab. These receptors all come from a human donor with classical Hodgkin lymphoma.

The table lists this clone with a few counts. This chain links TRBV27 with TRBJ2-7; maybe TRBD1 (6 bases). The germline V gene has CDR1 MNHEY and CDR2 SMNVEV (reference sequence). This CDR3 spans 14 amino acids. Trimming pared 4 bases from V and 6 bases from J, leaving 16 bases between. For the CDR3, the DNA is TGTGCCAGCAGTTCCCGGGACCCCAGGGGCGAGCAGTACTTC. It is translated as CASSSRDPRGEQYF.

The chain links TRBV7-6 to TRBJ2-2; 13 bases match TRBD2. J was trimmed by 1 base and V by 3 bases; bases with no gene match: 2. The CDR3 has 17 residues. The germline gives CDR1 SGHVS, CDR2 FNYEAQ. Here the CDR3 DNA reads TGTGCCAGCAGCTTTGGACTAGCGGGGGTGAACACCGGGGAGCTGTTTTTT. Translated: CASSFGLAGVNTGELFF. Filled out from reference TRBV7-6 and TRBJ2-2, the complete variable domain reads GAGVSQSPRYKVTKRGQDVALRCDPISGHVSLYWYRQALGQGPEFLTYFNYEAQQDKSGLPNDRFSAERPEGSISTLTIQRTEQRDSAMYRCASSFGLAGVNTGELFFGEGSRLTVL.

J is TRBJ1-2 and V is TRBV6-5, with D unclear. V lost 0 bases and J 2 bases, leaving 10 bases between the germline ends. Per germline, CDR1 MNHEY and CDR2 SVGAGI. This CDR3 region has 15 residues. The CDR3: CASSYSMTLNYGYTF. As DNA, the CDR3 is TGTGCCAGCAGTTACTCGATGACTTTGAACTATGGCTACACCTTC.

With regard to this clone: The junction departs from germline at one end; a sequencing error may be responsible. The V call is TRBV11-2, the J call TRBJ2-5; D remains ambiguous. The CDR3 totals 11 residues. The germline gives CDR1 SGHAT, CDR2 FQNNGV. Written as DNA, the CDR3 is TGTGCCAGCAGCCTAGAAGAGACCCAGTACTTC. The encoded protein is CASSLEETQYF.

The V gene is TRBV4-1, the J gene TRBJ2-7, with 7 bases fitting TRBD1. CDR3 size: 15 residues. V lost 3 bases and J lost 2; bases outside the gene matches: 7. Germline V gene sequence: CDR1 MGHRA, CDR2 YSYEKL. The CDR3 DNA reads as TGCGCCAGCAGCCAGCAGAGGACAGGCACCTACGAGCAGTACTTC. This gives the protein CASSQQRTGTYEQYF.

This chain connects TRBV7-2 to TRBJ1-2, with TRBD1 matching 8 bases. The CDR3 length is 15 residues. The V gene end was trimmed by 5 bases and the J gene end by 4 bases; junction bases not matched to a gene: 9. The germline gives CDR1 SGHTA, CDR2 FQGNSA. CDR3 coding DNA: TGTGCCAGCAGCGAGGCCCCCGGGACAGGCTATGGCTACACCTTC. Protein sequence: CASSEAPGTGYGYTF.

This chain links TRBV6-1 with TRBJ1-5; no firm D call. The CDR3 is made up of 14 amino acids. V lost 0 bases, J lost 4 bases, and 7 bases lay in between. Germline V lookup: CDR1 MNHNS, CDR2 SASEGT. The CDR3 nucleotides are TGTGCCAGCAGTGAAGCGAGAGATAATCAGCCCCAGCATTTT. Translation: CASSEARDNQPQHF.

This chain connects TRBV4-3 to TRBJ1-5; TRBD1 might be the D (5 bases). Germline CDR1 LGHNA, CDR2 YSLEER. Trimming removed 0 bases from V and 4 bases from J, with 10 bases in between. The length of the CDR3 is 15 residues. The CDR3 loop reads CASSQDNRLNQPQHF. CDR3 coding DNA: TGCGCCAGCAGCCAAGATAACAGGTTGAATCAGCCCCAGCATTTT.

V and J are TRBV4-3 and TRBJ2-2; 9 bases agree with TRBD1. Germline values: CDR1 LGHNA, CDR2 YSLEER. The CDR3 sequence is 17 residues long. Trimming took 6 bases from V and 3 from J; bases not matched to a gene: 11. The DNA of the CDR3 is TGCGCCAGCAGTAAAGTTACGGGACAGGGTTACACCGGGGAGCTGTTTTTT. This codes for CASSKVTGQGYTGELFF.

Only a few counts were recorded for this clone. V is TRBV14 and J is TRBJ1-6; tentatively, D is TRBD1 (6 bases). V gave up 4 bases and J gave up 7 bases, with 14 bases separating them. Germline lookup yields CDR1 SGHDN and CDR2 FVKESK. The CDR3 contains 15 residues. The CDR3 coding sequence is TGTGCCAGCAGCCTAGTACAGGGTGGAAATTCACCCCTCCACTTT. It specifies CASSLVQGGNSPLHF.

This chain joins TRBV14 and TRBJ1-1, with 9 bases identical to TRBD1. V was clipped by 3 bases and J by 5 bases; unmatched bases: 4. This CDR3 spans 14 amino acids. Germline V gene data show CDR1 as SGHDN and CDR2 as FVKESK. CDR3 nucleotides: TGTGCCAGCAGCCATACAGGGGGCAGGACTGAAGCTTTCTTT. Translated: CASSHTGGRTEAFF.

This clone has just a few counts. The CDR3 bases are TGCGCCAGCAGCTCAATAGCGGGGGGACTACAAGAGACCCAGTACTTC. It is translated as CASSSIAGGLQETQYF. This chain links TRBV5-1 with TRBJ2-5; 10 nucleotides align to TRBD2. V trimming: 3 bases; J trimming: 2 bases; junction bases outside the gene matches: 7. The CDR3 covers 16 residues. CDR1 is SGHRS, CDR2 YFSETQ, per germline.

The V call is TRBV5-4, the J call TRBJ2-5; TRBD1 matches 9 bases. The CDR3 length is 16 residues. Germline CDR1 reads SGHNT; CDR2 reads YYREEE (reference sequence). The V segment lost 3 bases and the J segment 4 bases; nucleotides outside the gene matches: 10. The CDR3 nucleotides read TGTGCCAGCAGCTCTCCGGGACAGGGTCTGCTAGAGACCCAGTACTTC. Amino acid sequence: CASSSPGQGLLETQYF.

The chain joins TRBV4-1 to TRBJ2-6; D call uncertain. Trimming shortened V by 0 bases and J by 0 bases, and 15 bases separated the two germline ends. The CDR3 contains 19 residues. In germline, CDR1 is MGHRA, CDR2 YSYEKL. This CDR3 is CASSQDLAQPLSGANVLTF. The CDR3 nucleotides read TGCGCCAGCAGCCAAGATTTGGCACAGCCTCTCTCTGGGGCCAACGTCCTGACTTTC.

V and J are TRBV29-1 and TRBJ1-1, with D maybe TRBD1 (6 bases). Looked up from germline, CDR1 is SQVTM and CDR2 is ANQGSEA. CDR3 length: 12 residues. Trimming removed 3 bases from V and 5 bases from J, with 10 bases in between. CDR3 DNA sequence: TGCAGCGTTGAGGGGGCATGGACTGAAGCTTTCTTT. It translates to CSVEGAWTEAFF.

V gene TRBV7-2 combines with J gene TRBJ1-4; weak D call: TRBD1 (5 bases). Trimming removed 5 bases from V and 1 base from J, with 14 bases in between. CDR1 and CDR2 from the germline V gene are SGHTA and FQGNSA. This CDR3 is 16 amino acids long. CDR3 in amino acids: CASSPRQRGTNEKLFF. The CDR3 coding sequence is TGTGCCAGCAGCCCACGACAGAGGGGAACTAATGAAAAACTGTTTTTT.

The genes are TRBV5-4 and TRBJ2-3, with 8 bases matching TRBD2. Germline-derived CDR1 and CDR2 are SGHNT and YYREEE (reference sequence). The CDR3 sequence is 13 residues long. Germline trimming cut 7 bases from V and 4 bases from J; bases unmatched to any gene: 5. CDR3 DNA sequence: TGTGCCAGCTCTAGCGGGTTTCCAGATACGCAGTATTTT. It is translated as CASSSGFPDTQYF.

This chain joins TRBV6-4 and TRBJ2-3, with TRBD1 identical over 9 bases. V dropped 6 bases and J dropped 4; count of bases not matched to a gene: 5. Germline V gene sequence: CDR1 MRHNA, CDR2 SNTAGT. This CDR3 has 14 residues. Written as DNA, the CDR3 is TGTGCCAGCAGCCGGACAGGGGAGTCAGATACGCAGTATTTT. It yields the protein CASSRTGESDTQYF.

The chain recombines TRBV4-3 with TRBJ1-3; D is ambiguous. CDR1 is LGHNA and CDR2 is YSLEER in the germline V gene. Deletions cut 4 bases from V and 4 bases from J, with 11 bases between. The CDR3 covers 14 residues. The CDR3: CASSPGRAGNTIYF. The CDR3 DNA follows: TGCGCCAGCAGCCCCGGTCGAGCGGGAAACACCATATATTTT.

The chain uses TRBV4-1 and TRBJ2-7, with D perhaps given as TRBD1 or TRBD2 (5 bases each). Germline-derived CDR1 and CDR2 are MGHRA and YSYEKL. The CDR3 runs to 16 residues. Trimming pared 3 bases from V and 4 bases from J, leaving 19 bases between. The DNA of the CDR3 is TGCGCCAGCAGCCAGTTCCCGGGACCCATCATTTACGAGCAGTACTTC. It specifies CASSQFPGPIIYEQYF.

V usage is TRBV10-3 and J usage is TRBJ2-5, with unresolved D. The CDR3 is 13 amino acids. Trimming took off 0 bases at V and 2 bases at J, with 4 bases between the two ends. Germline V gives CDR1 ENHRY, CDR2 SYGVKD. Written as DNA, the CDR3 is TGTGCCATCAGTGAGTCCACTCAAGAGACCCAGTACTTC. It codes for CAISESTQETQYF.

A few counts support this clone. CDR3 loop: CASSQTWEQGARGYTF. CDR3 bases: TGTGCCAGCAGCCAAACCTGGGAACAGGGGGCGAGGGGCTACACCTTC. The chain combines TRBV4-2 with TRBJ1-2; 9 positions agree with TRBD1. The CDR3 loop spans 16 amino acids. After removal of 2 bases from V and 8 bases from J, the junction contained 12 bases not matched to a gene. CDR1 is LGHNA, CDR2 YNFKEQ, per germline.

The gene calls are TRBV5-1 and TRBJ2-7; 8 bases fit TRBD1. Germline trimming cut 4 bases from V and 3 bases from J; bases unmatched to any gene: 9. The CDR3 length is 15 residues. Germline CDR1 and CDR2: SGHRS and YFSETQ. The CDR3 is CASSHSGTGVYEQYF. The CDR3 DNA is TGCGCCAGCAGCCACTCCGGGACAGGAGTCTACGAGCAGTACTTC.

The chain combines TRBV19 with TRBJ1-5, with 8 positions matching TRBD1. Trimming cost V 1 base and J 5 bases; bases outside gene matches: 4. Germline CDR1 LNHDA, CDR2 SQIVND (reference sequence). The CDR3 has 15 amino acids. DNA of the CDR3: TGTGCCAGTAGTATAGGCGGACAGGGCCATCAGCCCCAGCATTTT. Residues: CASSIGGQGHQPQHF.

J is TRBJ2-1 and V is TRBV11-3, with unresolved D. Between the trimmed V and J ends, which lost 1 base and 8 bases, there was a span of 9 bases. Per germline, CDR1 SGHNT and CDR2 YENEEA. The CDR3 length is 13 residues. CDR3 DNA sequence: TGTGCCAGCAGCTTAGGCTTAGGCGATGAGCAGTTCTTC. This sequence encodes CASSLGLGDEQFF. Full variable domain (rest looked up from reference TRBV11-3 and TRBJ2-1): EAGVVQSPRYKIIEKKQPVAFWCNPISGHNTLYWYLQNLGQGPELLIRYENEEAVDDSQLPKDRFSAERLKGVDSTLKIQPAELGDSAVYLCASSLGLGDEQFFGPGTRLTVL.

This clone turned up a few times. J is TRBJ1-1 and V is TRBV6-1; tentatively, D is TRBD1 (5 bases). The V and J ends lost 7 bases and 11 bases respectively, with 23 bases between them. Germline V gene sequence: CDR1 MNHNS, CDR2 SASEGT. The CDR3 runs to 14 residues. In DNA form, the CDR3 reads TGTGCCAGCACCCCCGGGACTATGGGAGTGGGGGCTTTCTTT. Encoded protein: CASTPGTMGVGAFF.

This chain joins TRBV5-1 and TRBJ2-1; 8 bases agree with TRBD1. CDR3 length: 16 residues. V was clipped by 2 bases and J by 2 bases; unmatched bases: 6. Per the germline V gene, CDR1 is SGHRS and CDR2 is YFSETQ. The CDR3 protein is CASSLIDRGTYNEQFF. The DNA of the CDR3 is TGCGCCAGCAGCTTAATTGACAGGGGCACCTACAATGAGCAGTTCTTC.

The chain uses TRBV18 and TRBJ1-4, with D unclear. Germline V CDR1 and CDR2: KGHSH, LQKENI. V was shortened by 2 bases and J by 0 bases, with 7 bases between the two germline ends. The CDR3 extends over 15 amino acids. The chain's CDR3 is CASSPSGATNEKLFF. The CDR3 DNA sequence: TGTGCCAGCTCACCATCGGGTGCAACTAATGAAAAACTGTTTTTT.

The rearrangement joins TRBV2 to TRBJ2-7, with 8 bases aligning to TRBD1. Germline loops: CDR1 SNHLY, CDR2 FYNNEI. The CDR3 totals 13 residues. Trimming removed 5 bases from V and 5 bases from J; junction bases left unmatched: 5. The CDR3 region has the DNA TGTGCCAGCAGTCGACAGGGGCAGAACGAGCAGTACTTC. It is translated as CASSRQGQNEQYF.